These T cell receptor beta chains were read from a single sample in a study of blood T cells in healthy people across ages. TCRdb re-derived calls from the 5' RACE reads in MiXCR, one entry per CDR3 protein. This table has approximately 680,000 distinct CDR3 sequences, approximately 31% appearing once. The sample comprised blood. The receptors were gathered from a woman over 75 in good health. Each CDR3 is given without its conserved first and last residue. D genes are given only for firm matches. Size is stated for part of the rows, as once, few or many counts, or as a class when the clone is expanded.

TRBV2	.	10	.	TRBJ1-5	ASSEGIQPQH
TRBV21-1	few	12	.	TRBJ1-5	ASSKGQGNQPQH
TRBV6-1	many	11	TRBD1	TRBJ2-3	ASRDRVTDTQY
TRBV6-6	once	12	.	TRBJ1-3	ASSFPHSESTIY
TRBV11-2	.	12	.	.	ASSSTKGYNEQY
TRBV28	many	12	.	TRBJ1-2	ASIPQLGYYGYT
TRBV5-1	many	12	.	TRBJ2-1	ASSSPGLASGQF
TRBV12-3/TRBV12-4	.	12	.	TRBJ1-1	ASSQSGANTEAF
TRBV24-1	many	14	TRBD2	TRBJ2-7	ATSDNSGTSGYEQY
TRBV12-5	.	13	TRBD1	TRBJ1-1	ASGWGQGVNTEAF
TRBV20-1	.	15	.	TRBJ2-1	SARPSRGVSSYNEQF
TRBV12-3/TRBV12-4	.	14	TRBD2	TRBJ2-1	ASSAPSGRVSGEQF
TRBV30	many	13	.	TRBJ2-1	AWSQGLRSYNEQF
TRBV7-2	few	15	TRBD1	TRBJ1-1	ASSRGPFPGQGREAF
TRBV29-1	.	13	.	TRBJ2-3	NATGFLRGTDTQY
TRBV30	few	14	.	TRBJ1-6	AWSVGWGSPNSPLH
TRBV9	few	15	.	TRBJ1-6	ASSFERGNSYNSPLH
TRBV30	few	11	TRBD1	TRBJ2-7	ACLRTGSYEQY
TRBV5-1	many	12	.	TRBJ1-5	ASSVTGDNQPQH
TRBV20-1	.	10	.	TRBJ1-2	SAREPGYGYT
TRBV7-8	.	13	.	TRBJ1-4	ASSLARTLNEKLF
TRBV7-2	.	14	.	TRBJ2-3	ASSLSAAGRTDTQY
TRBV6-5	.	10	.	TRBJ1-6	ASREGRSPLH
TRBV20-1	.	12	.	TRBJ1-5	ITALGAVNQPQH
TRBV12-3/TRBV12-4	once	11	TRBD2	TRBJ2-1	ATRVLAENEQF
TRBV19	.	12	TRBD2	TRBJ2-2	ASSRTAGVGELF
TRBV12-3/TRBV12-4	.	12	.	TRBJ2-5	ASSSLRVRETQY
TRBV6-2/TRBV6-3	many	10	.	TRBJ2-1	ASSLSPNEQF
TRBV6-1	.	12	.	TRBJ1-2	ASSEWLIPYGYT